A single sample gave rise to the 5 T cell receptor beta chains below, sequenced in a study of T cells after somatic rescue of genetic block. TCRdb's copy holds only in-frame clones and misses some; the assay was immunoSEQ multiplex PCR. The data show fewer than 150,000 clones, 80% to 95% seen once. Sequencing was carried out using peripheral blood mononuclear cells (PBMCs). All receptors come from a young woman.

The chain has TRBV5-8 and TRBJ1-5; D is undetermined. V was shortened by 6 bases and J by 3 bases, with 10 bases between the two germline ends. Germline V gene lookup returns CDR1 SGHTS and CDR2 YDEGEE. The CDR3 loop spans 13 amino acids. The CDR3 reads CASTLHTNQPQHF. CDR3 DNA sequence: TGTGCCAGCACCCTGCACACCAATCAGCCCCAGCATTTT.

The V gene is TRBV5-6, the J gene TRBJ2-4; D is uncertain. The germline V and J ends were trimmed by 2 bases and 5 bases, with 8 bases remaining between them. Per the germline V gene, CDR1 is SGHDT and CDR2 is YYEEEE. The CDR3 loop spans 13 amino acids. Here the CDR3 DNA reads TGTGCCAGCAGCTTAGACGGGCAAAACATTCAGTACTTC. It codes for CASSLDGQNIQYF.

The table lists this clone with a count of one. The rearrangement uses TRBV11-3 and TRBJ2-1; 10 bases are shared with TRBD2. Germline V gene lookup returns CDR1 SGHNT and CDR2 YENEEA. The CDR3 covers 18 residues. The trim removed 4 bases at V and 4 bases at J, leaving 13 bases unmatched. The CDR3 region is CASSSPSSSGGLYNEQFF. The CDR3, as DNA: TGTGCCAGCAGCTCACCTTCCTCTAGCGGGGGCCTTTACAATGAGCAGTTCTTC. Full variable domain (remainder filled in from reference TRBV11-3 and TRBJ2-1): EAGVVQSPRYKIIEKKQPVAFWCNPISGHNTLYWYLQNLGQGPELLIRYENEEAVDDSQLPKDRFSAERLKGVDSTLKIQPAELGDSAVYLCASSSPSSSGGLYNEQFFGPGTRLTVL.

This rearrangement joins TRBV9 to TRBJ2-6; D is unresolved. The CDR3 sequence is 15 residues long. Germline assignment: CDR1 SGDLS and CDR2 YYNGEE. V was clipped by 4 bases and J by 2 bases, with 10 bases between them. The CDR3 nucleotides are TGTGCCAGCAGCACCGAAACTACTGGGGCCAACGTCCTGACTTTC. Translating gives CASSTETTGANVLTF.

This clone was seen once. One junction end disagrees with the germline gene, perhaps due to a read error. The chain couples TRBV7-8 to TRBJ1-4; TRBD1 matches 7 bases. Germline CDR1 is SGHVS and CDR2 is FQNEAQ. The CDR3 is 14 amino acids. In DNA, the CDR3 is TGTGCCAGCAGCTTAATCGGCCTTGCCGGGACAGTGATTTTT. Translating it yields CASSLIGLAGTVIF.